This T cell receptor (beta chain) was sequenced for a study of OX40 agonist ivuxolimab in advanced cancers. Produced via immunoSEQ multiplex PCR; TCRdb's table is partial and in-frame only. In the table there are some 54,000 clones, approximately 80% of which are singletons. Germline CDR1 is LGHNT and CDR2 is FRNRAP. The CDR3 extends over 14 amino acids. V was cut by 3 bases and J by 0 bases, with 8 bases left in between. This rearrangement joins TRBV12-5 to TRBJ2-5, with a tentative D call TRBD1 (5 bases). The material was CD4+ or CD8+ T cells sorted from blood, obtained in a trial of the OX40 agonist ivuxolimab. This sequence originates from an adult with an advanced solid tumor such as melanoma, head and neck, liver or kidney cancer. The CDR3 sequence: CASGFGHNQETQYF. The CDR3 coding sequence is TGTGCTAGTGGTTTCGGACACAACCAAGAGACCCAGTACTTC.